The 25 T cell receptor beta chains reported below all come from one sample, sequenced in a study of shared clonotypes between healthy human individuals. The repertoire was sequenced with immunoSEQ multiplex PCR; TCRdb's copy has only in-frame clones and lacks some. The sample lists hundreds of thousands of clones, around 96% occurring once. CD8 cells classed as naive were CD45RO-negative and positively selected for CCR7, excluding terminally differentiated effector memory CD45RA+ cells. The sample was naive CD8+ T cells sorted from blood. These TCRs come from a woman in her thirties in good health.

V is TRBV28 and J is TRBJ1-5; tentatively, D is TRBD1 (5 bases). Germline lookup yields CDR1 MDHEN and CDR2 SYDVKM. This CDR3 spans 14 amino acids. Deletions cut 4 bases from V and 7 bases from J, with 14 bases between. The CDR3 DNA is TGTGCCAGCAGTTCCCCGCGGGGCGGCCAGCCCCAGCATTTT. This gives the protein CASSSPRGGQPQHF.

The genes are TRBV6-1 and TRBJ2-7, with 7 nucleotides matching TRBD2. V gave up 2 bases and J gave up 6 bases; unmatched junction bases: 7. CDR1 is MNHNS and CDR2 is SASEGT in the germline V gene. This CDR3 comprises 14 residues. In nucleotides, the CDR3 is TGTGCCAGCAGTGAACTCGCGGGGGTTAGCGAGCAGTACTTC. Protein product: CASSELAGVSEQYF.

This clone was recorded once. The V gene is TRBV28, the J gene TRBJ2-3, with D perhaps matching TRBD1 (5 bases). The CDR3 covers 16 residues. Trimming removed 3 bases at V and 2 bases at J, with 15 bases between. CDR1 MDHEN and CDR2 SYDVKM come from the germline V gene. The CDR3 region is CASSFERQGHTDTQYF. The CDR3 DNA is TGTGCCAGCAGTTTCGAGAGGCAGGGTCACACAGATACGCAGTATTTT.

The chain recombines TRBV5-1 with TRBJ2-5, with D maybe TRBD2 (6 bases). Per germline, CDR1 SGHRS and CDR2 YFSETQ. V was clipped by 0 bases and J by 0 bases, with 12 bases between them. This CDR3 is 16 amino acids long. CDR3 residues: CASSLDRGTYQETQYF. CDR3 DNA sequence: TGCGCCAGCAGCTTGGATCGGGGGACGTACCAAGAGACCCAGTACTTC.

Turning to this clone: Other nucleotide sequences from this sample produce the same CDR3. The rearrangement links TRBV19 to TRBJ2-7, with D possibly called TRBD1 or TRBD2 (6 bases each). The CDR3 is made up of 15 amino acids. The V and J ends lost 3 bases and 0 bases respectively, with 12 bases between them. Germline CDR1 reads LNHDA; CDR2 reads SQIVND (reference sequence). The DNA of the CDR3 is TGTGCCAGTAGTATCGGGAGAGGGGGCTCCTACGAGCAGTACTTC. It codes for CASSIGRGGSYEQYF.

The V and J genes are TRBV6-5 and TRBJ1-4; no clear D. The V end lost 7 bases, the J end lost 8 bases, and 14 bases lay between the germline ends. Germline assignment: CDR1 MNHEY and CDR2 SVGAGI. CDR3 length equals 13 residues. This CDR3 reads CASKLGHHEKLFF. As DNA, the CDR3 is TGTGCCAGCAAGCTTGGCCACCACGAAAAACTGTTTTTT.

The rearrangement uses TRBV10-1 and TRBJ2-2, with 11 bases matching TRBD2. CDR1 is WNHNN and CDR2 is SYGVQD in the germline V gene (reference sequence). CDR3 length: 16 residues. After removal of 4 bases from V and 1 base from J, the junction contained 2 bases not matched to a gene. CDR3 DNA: TGCGCCAGCAGTGTTCTAGCGGGAGGGAACACCGGGGAGCTGTTTTTT. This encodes CASSVLAGGNTGELFF.

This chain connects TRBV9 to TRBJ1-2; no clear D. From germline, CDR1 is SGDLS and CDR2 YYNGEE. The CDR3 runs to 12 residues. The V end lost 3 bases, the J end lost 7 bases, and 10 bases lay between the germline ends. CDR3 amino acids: CASSADPGGYTF. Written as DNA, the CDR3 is TGTGCCAGCAGCGCCGACCCGGGTGGCTACACCTTC.

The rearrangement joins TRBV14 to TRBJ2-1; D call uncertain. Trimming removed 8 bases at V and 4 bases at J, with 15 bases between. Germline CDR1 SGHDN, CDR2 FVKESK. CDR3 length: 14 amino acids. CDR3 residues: CASANLGAYNEQFF. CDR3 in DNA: TGTGCCAGCGCAAACCTAGGTGCTTACAATGAGCAGTTCTTC.

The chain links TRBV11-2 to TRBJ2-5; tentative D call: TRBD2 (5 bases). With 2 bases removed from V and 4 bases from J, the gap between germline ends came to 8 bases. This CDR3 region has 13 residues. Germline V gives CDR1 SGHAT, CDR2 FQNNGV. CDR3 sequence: CASSLLASETQYF. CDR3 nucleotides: TGTGCCAGCAGCTTACTAGCTTCAGAGACCCAGTACTTC.

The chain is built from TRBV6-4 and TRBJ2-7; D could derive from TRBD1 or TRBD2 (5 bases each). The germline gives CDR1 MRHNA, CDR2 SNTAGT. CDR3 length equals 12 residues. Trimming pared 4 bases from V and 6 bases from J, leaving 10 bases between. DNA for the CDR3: TGTGCCAGCAGTGGCGGTGGGGGCGAGCAGTACTTC. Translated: CASSGGGGEQYF.

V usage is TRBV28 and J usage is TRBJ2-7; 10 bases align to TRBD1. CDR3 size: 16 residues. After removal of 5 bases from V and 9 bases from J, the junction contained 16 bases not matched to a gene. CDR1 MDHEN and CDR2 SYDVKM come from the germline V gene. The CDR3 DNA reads TGTGCCAGCAGTCCAGCGTGGGGGACAGGGGCTGTCGTGCAGTACTTC. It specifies CASSPAWGTGAVVQYF.

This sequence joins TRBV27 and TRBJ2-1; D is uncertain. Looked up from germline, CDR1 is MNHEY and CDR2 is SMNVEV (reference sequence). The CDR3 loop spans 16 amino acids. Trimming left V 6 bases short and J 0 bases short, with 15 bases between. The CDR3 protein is CASRTPNLGSYNEQFF. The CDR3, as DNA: TGTGCCAGCAGGACCCCAAACCTCGGCTCCTACAATGAGCAGTTCTTC.

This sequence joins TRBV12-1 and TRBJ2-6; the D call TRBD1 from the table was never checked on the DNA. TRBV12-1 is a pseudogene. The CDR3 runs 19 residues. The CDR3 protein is CASSFRMGQGARGANVLTF. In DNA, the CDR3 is TGTGCCAGCAGCTTTCGGATGGGACAGGGGGCGCGAGGGGCCAACGTCCTGACTTTC.

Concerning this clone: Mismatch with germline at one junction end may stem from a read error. CDR3 in DNA: TGTGCCAGCAGTGGAGGGAGCACAATTACAGAAACGCAGTATTTT. Amino acid sequence: CASSGGSTITETQYF. V gene TRBV6-1 combines with J gene TRBJ2-3, with D maybe TRBD2 (5 bases). This CDR3 is 15 amino acids long. Germline CDR1 is MNHNS and CDR2 is SASEGT.

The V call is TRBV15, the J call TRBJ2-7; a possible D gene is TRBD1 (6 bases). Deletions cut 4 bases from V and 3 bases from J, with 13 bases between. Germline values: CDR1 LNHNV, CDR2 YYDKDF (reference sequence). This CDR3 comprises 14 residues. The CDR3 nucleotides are TGTGCCACCAGCATTGCAGGACAGAGCTACGAGCAGTACTTC. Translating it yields CATSIAGQSYEQYF.

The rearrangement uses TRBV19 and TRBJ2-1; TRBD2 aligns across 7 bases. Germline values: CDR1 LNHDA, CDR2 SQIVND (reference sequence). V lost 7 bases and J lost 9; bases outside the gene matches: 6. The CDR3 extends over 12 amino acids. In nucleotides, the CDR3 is TGTGCCAGTAACGGACTAGACTTTGAGCAGTTCTTC. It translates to CASNGLDFEQFF.

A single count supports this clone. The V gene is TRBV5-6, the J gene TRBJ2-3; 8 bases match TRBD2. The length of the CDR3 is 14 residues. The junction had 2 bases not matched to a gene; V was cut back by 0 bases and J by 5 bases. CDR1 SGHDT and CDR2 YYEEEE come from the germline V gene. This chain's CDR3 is CASSLGSGRDTQYF. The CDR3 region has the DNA TGTGCCAGCAGCTTGGGAAGCGGGAGAGATACGCAGTATTTT.

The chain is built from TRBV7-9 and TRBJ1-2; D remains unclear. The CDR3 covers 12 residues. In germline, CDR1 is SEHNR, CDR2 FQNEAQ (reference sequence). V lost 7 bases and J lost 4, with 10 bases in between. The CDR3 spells CASNERGYGYTF. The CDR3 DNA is TGTGCCAGCAACGAGAGAGGCTATGGCTACACCTTC. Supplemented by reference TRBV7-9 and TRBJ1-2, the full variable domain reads DTGVSQNPRHKITKRGQNVTFRCDPISEHNRLYWYRQTLGQGPEFLTYFQNEAQLEKSRLLSDRFSAERPKGSFSTLEIQRTEQGDSAMYLCASNERGYGYTFGSGTRLTVV.

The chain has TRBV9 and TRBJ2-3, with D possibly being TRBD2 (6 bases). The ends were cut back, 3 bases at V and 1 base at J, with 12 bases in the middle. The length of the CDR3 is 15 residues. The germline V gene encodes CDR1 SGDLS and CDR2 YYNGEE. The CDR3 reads CASSDGGLGTDTQYF. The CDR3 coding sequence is TGTGCCAGCAGCGATGGGGGACTGGGCACAGATACGCAGTATTTT.

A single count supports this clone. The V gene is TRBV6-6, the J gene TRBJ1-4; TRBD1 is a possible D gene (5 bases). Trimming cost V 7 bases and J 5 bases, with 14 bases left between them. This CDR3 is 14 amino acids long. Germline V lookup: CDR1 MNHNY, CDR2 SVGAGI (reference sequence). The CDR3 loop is CASTSLAGNEKLFF. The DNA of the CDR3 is TGTGCCAGCACAAGTCTCGCAGGGAATGAAAAACTGTTTTTT.

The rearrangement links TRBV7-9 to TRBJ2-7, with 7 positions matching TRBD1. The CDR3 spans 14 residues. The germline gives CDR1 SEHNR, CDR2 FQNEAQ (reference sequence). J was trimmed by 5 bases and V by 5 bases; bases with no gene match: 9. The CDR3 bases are TGTGCCAGCAGCCCGGGGACAGCCCCCCACGAGCAGTACTTC. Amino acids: CASSPGTAPHEQYF. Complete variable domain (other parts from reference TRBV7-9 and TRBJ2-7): DTGVSQNPRHKITKRGQNVTFRCDPISEHNRLYWYRQTLGQGPEFLTYFQNEAQLEKSRLLSDRFSAERPKGSFSTLEIQRTEQGDSAMYLCASSPGTAPHEQYFGPGTRLTVT.

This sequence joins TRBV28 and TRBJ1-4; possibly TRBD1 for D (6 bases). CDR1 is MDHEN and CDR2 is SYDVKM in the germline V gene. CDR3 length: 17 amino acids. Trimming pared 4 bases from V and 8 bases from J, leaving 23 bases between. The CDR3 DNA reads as TGTGCCAGCAGTTCCCCGTTCTGGGCAGGGGAAGGGGAAAAACTGTTTTTT. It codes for CASSSPFWAGEGEKLFF.

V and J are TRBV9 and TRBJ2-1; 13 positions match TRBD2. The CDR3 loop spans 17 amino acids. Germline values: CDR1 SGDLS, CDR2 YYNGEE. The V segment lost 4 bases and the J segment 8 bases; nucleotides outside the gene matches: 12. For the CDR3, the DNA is TGTGCCAGCAGCTCAAACCCGACTAGCGGGAGGATCGATGAGCAGTTCTTC. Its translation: CASSSNPTSGRIDEQFF.

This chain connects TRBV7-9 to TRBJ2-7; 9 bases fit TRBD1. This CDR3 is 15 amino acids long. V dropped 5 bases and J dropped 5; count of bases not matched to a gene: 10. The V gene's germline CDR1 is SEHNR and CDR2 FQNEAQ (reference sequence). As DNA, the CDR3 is TGTGCCAGCAGCCCCGGCGGACAGGGGCCCCACGAGCAGTACTTC. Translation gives CASSPGGQGPHEQYF.